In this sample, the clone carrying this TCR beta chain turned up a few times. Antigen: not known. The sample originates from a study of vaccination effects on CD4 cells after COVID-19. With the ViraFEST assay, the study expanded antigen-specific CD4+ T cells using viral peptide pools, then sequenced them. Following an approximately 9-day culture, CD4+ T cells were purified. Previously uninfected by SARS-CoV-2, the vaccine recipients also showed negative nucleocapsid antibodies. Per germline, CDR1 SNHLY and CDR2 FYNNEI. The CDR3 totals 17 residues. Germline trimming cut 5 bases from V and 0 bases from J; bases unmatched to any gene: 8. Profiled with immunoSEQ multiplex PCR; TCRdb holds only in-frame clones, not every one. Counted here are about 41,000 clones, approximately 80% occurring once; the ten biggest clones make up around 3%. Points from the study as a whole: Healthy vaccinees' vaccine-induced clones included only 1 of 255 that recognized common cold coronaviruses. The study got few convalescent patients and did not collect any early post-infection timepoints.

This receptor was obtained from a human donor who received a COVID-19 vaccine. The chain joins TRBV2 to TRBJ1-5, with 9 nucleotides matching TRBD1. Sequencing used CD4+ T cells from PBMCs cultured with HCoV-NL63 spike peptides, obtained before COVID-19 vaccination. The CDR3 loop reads CASSRDRVMGSNQPQHF. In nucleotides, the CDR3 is TGTGCCAGCAGTCGGGACAGGGTTATGGGTAGCAATCAGCCCCAGCATTTT.